This T cell receptor (beta chain) was found in a study of T cell responses to AZD1222 COVID-19 vaccine. Study-wide results and limits: AZD1222 recipients seropositive at baseline numbered only 5 to 7. Nearly half of spike-specific TCRs reportedly target unmutated variant regions. An increase in Spike-specific TCR breadth and depth was observed after two AZD1222 doses.

CDR3 length: 15 amino acids. Germline V gene data show CDR1 as LNHDA and CDR2 as SQIVND (reference sequence). V dropped 3 bases and J dropped 7; count of bases not matched to a gene: 2. Clones were read by immunoSEQ multiplex PCR, and TCRdb kept only the in-frame ones, dropping some. Among approximately 90,000 clones listed, 70% to 90% were seen once. A word on this clone: Its antigen is as yet unknown.

The specimen was peripheral blood, collected on day 0 of AZD1222 vaccination. This receptor was obtained from an adult in good health. The J gene is TRBJ2-1, the V gene TRBV19; TRBD2 agrees at 14 bases. The CDR3 spells CASSMGLAGVNEQFF. The CDR3 DNA reads as TGTGCCAGTAGTATGGGACTAGCGGGAGTTAATGAGCAGTTCTTC.